These T cell receptor beta chains were read from a single sample in a study of T-cell reconstitution after alpha-beta-depleted transplantation in children. TCRdb reprocessed the PCR reads via MiXCR and lists one record per CDR3 protein. The sample shows hundreds of thousands of distinct CDR3 sequences, 20% to 25% of them seen only once. The input for sequencing was PBMCs, mostly from graft donor cells, taken 360 days after TCRalphabeta/CD19-depleted stem cell transplant. The receptors here all came from a boy younger than two who had a stem cell transplant for acute myeloid leukemia, so the T cells may come from the graft donor. Both conserved end residues are part of each CDR3. The D gene is left open where the match is weak. Clone size, where shown, is once, few, many, or a class for clones that have expanded.

v_call: TRBV7-9
d_call: -
cdr3_length: 17
j_call: TRBJ2-2
clone_size: many
cdr3_nt: TGTGCCAGCAGCTCACCCGGACGGGCTCGAGACACCGGGGAGCTGTTTTTT
cdr3_aa: CASSSPGRARDTGELFF

v_call: TRBV13
d_call: -
cdr3_length: 16
j_call: TRBJ2-6
clone_size: -
cdr3_nt: TGTGCCAGCAGCCCGGAGGGGGTACGGGGGGCCAACGTCCTGACTTTC
cdr3_aa: CASSPEGVRGANVLTF

v_call: TRBV12-5
d_call: -
cdr3_length: 12
j_call: TRBJ2-1
clone_size: many
cdr3_nt: TGTGCTAGTGGTTTGGTACGAAGTGAGCAGTTCTTC
cdr3_aa: CASGLVRSEQFF

v_call: TRBV7-9
d_call: -
cdr3_length: 16
j_call: TRBJ2-3
clone_size: many
cdr3_nt: TGTGCCAGCAGCCGAGTAATCGGGACATCCCAACATACGCAGTATTTT
cdr3_aa: CASSRVIGTSQHTQYF

v_call: TRBV3-1
d_call: -
cdr3_length: 15
j_call: TRBJ2-5
clone_size: -
cdr3_nt: TGTGCCAGCAGCCTCGGACTTGAGGGAGCAGAGACCCAGTACTTC
cdr3_aa: CASSLGLEGAETQYF

v_call: TRBV20-1
d_call: -
cdr3_length: 14
j_call: TRBJ2-1
clone_size: -
cdr3_nt: TGCAGTGCTAACGGAGGGAGCTCCTACAATGAGCAGTTCTTC
cdr3_aa: CSANGGSSYNEQFF

v_call: TRBV10-3
d_call: -
cdr3_length: 13
j_call: TRBJ1-2
clone_size: few
cdr3_nt: TGTGCCATCAGTGATCAGGACCGATATGGCTACACCTTC
cdr3_aa: CAISDQDRYGYTF

v_call: TRBV20-1
d_call: -
cdr3_length: 17
j_call: TRBJ1-6
clone_size: many
cdr3_nt: TGCAGTGCTAGAGATACCCGGACCGCGGCTGGGAATTCACCCCTCCACTTT
cdr3_aa: CSARDTRTAAGNSPLHF

v_call: TRBV5-1
d_call: TRBD2
cdr3_length: 17
j_call: TRBJ2-3
clone_size: many
cdr3_nt: TGCGCCAGCCGCGGACTAGCGGGGGGCCGATATGCAGATACGCAGTATTTT
cdr3_aa: CASRGLAGGRYADTQYF

v_call: TRBV3-1
d_call: TRBD2
cdr3_length: 14
j_call: TRBJ2-3
clone_size: -
cdr3_nt: TGTGCCAGCAGCCTGGGTAGCGGGGGTGATACGCAGTATTTT
cdr3_aa: CASSLGSGGDTQYF

v_call: TRBV15
d_call: -
cdr3_length: 16
j_call: TRBJ2-1
clone_size: many
cdr3_nt: TGTGCCACCAGCAGACCTCTGGGCGGCACCTACAATGAGCAGTTCTTC
cdr3_aa: CATSRPLGGTYNEQFF

v_call: TRBV9
d_call: -
cdr3_length: 14
j_call: TRBJ1-2
clone_size: few
cdr3_nt: TGTGCCAGCAGCGTAGAGGCAGGGCGGGACGGCTACACCTTC
cdr3_aa: CASSVEAGRDGYTF

v_call: TRBV28
d_call: -
cdr3_length: 17
j_call: TRBJ2-1
clone_size: few
cdr3_nt: TGTGCCAGCAGTTGGCCCAGGGTGGGGGGCGAGTACAATGAGCAGTTCTTC
cdr3_aa: CASSWPRVGGEYNEQFF

v_call: TRBV7-2
d_call: -
cdr3_length: 15
j_call: TRBJ2-1
clone_size: -
cdr3_nt: TGTGCCAGCAGCTTAATGACGGGGGGCCAAGATGAGCAGTTCTTC
cdr3_aa: CASSLMTGGQDEQFF